This record covers a single T cell receptor beta chain. Its binding antigen is unknown. This specimen comes from a study of CXCR3-negative and CXCR3-positive naive CD8 T cells (dated by TCRdb to the late 2010s). Looking at the study overall: In total, 130 million to 150 million TRB reads were obtained, which works out to roughly 1.5 +/- 0.3 million reads per library. Diversity and physicochemical repertoire analyses covered about a dozen donors pooled from two independent experiments. For the TRBV-TRBJ cluster analysis, the naive subsets came from 5 donors, while the memory cells came from 3 donors. Overall study results and their limits: Within the same donor, TRBV-TRBJ usage looked similar between naive CXCR3-negative and CXCR3-positive cells, but memory cells had distinct patterns. CXCR3 expression partially decreased after cryopreservation, so most assays used freshly isolated PBMCs. Comparably high repertoire diversity was found in both naive subsets, whereas much lower repertoire diversity was found in memory CD8+ T cells. Surface CD5, linked to self-reactivity in mice, was comparable between naive subsets; TCR interaction strength was therefore also inferred from TRB CDR3 physicochemical properties.

For every CD8+ T cell subset, 250,000 to 300,000 cells were flow-sorted straight into RLT lysis buffer, and each subset was sorted in triplicate. Standard density gradient centrifugation was used to isolate peripheral blood mononuclear cells from buffy coats. Total RNA was extracted from sorted cells with an RNeasy Mini Kit. The sample was run on a NextSeq 550. The Human TCR Profiling Kit (MiLaboratory) was used to make UMI-labeled 5' RACE TRB cDNA libraries. cDNA synthesis used the entire amount of extracted RNA, and PCR amplification then used the entire amount of cDNA produced. Libraries were prepared in parallel with an identical number of PCR cycles. Per the authors' processing: With a requirement of at least two reads per UMI, MIGEC and MiXCR extracted about 50,000 +/- 10,000 unique UMI-labeled TRB cDNA molecules per library. An average of around 40,000 +/- 10,000 functional in-frame TRB CDR3 nucleotide clonotypes without stop codons was found per library. After downsampling to 5000 UMI-labeled TRB molecules per sample, diversity metrics, including normalized Shannon-Wiener and Chao1, were computed in VDJtools. VDJtools computed clonotype-size-weighted physicochemical properties of the central five CDR3 residues: interaction energy, strength, volume and Kidera factor 4. Each CDR3 protein sequence appears as one entry after TCRdb reprocessed the reads, and no DNA is included. These V and J calls originate from TCRdb's pipeline instead of the authors' own analysis. For this sample, the table gives 45,000 to 70,000 distinct CDR3 sequences. The ten largest clones represent 20% to 25% of the sample.

This clonotype was obtained from a human donor in good health. Some clones in this sample may be carry-over from other donors' samples. Sequenced input: memory CD8+ T cells from blood. Read against the paper, the sample's cell subset or site label means: conventional CD8+ memory T cells (TMEM), sorted as controls.

The CDR3 has the sequence CASSPRDGMNTEAFF. The V and J genes are TRBV7-9 and TRBJ1-1; TCRdb outputs TRBD1, but without DNA this stays unchecked. The CDR1 and CDR2 encoded by the germline V gene (reference sequence) are SEHNR and FQNEAQ. The CDR3 sequence holds 15 residues, the cysteine and phenylalanine included. The DNA is unrecorded.